The T cell receptor beta chain under discussion was sequenced for a study of shared clonotypes between healthy human individuals. Germline trimming cut 1 base from V and 1 base from J; bases unmatched to any gene: 12. The CDR3 contains 18 residues. From germline, CDR1 is SGHVS and CDR2 FNYEAQ. With respect to this clone: Its antigen is as yet unknown.

Using immunoSEQ multiplex PCR, the repertoire was profiled, and TCRdb retains in-frame clones only, with some absent. The table has over a million clones, roughly 96% seen once. Study results and caveats: With a handful of donors compared, roughly 5% of naive CD4 clonotypes were shared. What naive subsets generally showed was a larger estimated richness than memory subsets showed. With few donors, the genetic and exposure-history diversity represented was limited.

CD4+ cells were split into CD45RA+ naive and CD45RA-negative memory subsets. J is TRBJ1-1 and V is TRBV7-6, with 7 bases lining up with TRBD1. The TCR was taken from a man aged 30 to 45 in good health. The sequencing input was naive CD4+ T cells sorted from blood. Subset in this sample: CD45RA+ positively selected. CDR3 residues: CASSLERGPSLRNTEAFF. CDR3 DNA sequence: TGTGCCAGCAGCTTAGAAAGGGGGCCCTCTTTGAGGAACACTGAAGCTTTCTTT.